The 24 T cell receptor beta chains given below trace back to one sample, sequenced in a study of T cells after somatic rescue of genetic block. TCRdb keeps only in-frame clones here, not all; method: immunoSEQ multiplex PCR. This table has 10,000 or so clones, around 70% appearing once. Source material: peripheral blood mononuclear cells (PBMCs). Source of these receptors: a boy younger than 18.

The chain recombines TRBV7-9 with TRBJ1-4; TRBD1 is a possible D gene (6 bases). CDR3 size: 14 residues. Trimming left V 5 bases short and J 2 bases short, with 9 bases between. Per the germline V gene, CDR1 is SEHNR and CDR2 is FQNEAQ (reference sequence). In DNA form, the CDR3 reads TGTGCCAGCAGCCCAGGGGTGACTAATGAAAAACTGTTTTTT. It is translated as CASSPGVTNEKLFF.

This clone was seen a few times. The J gene is TRBJ2-5, the V gene TRBV2; D gene ambiguous. This CDR3 region has 12 residues. CDR1 and CDR2 (germline): SNHLY, FYNNEI. Trimming pared 1 base from V and 4 bases from J, leaving 4 bases between. For the CDR3, the DNA is TGTGCCAGCAGTGAAGTGGCAGAGACCCAGTACTTC. The encoded protein is CASSEVAETQYF.

This clone was seen only once. A much larger clone is a single base away; this may be a read error. J is TRBJ1-3 and V is TRBV4-1; D uncertain. Germline V gene data show CDR1 as MGHRA and CDR2 as YSYEKL. The CDR3 runs 18 residues. Trimming left V 0 bases short and J 2 bases short, with 17 bases between. CDR3 in amino acids: CASSQDRRVGSPGNTIYF. The CDR3 coding sequence is TGCGCCAGCAGCCAAGATAGGAGAGTCGGCAGCCCTGGAAACACCATATATTTT.

This clone was picked up a small number of times. For the CDR3, the DNA is TGTGCCAGCAGCCCTTCTGGCGGGAGCGGGCAGTACTTC. It yields the protein CASSPSGGSGQYF. The V and J genes are TRBV14 and TRBJ2-7; TRBD2 matches at 7 bases. Germline V gene lookup returns CDR1 SGHDN and CDR2 FVKESK. This CDR3 comprises 13 residues. V lost 4 bases, J lost 9 bases, and 9 bases stayed unmatched.

In regard to this clone: One junction end does not reproduce the germline sequence, and a read error may be involved. The chain carries TRBV7-7 and TRBJ2-3; D not certain. There are 13 residues in the CDR3. Germline values: CDR1 SSHAT, CDR2 FNYEAQ (reference sequence). The DNA for the CDR3 is TGTGCTAGCAGCTCAGTAAAAGCGGATACGCAGTATTTT. It yields the protein CASSSVKADTQYF.

The chain combines TRBV7-9 with TRBJ1-6; 8 bases line up with TRBD1. CDR3 length: 15 residues. Losses at the gene ends were 4 bases for V and 5 bases for J; bases not matched to a gene: 4. Germline loops: CDR1 SEHNR, CDR2 FQNEAQ (reference sequence). CDR3 in DNA: TGTGCCAGCAGCTCCGGACAGGGCAATAATTCACCCCTCCACTTT. It translates to CASSSGQGNNSPLHF.

This chain connects TRBV11-3 to TRBJ2-5; unclear D gene. Germline V gene lookup returns CDR1 SGHNT and CDR2 YENEEA. Trimming left V 0 bases short and J 0 bases short, with 5 bases between. The CDR3 spans 14 residues. In DNA form, the CDR3 reads TGTGCCAGCAGCTTAGACGGCTACCAAGAGACCCAGTACTTC. Translating it yields CASSLDGYQETQYF. Based on the CDR3 plus reference TRBV11-3 and TRBJ2-5, the full variable domain is EAGVVQSPRYKIIEKKQPVAFWCNPISGHNTLYWYLQNLGQGPELLIRYENEEAVDDSQLPKDRFSAERLKGVDSTLKIQPAELGDSAVYLCASSLDGYQETQYFGPGTRLLVL.

The chain has TRBV28 and TRBJ2-7, with D maybe TRBD2 (6 bases). V was cut by 7 bases and J by 2 bases, with 21 bases left in between. Germline V CDR1 and CDR2: MDHEN, SYDVKM. This CDR3 contains 16 residues. CDR3 in amino acids: CASMGRTTSLPYEQYF. The CDR3, as DNA: TGTGCCAGCATGGGGAGGACTACTAGCCTTCCCTACGAGCAGTACTTC. Based on the CDR3 plus reference TRBV28 and TRBJ2-7, the full variable domain is DVKVTQSSRYLVKRTGEKVFLECVQDMDHENMFWYRQDPGLGLRLIYFSYDVKMKEKGDIPEGYSVSREKKERFSLILESASTNQTSMYLCASMGRTTSLPYEQYFGPGTRLTVT.

This clone has only one observation. This chain uses TRBV4-2 with TRBJ1-6; 8 bases map to TRBD1. CDR1 is LGHNA, CDR2 YNFKEQ, per germline. CDR3 length: 16 amino acids. J was trimmed by 6 bases and V by 2 bases; bases with no gene match: 6. Here the CDR3 reads CASSQPGQGGNSPLHF. In DNA, the CDR3 is TGTGCCAGCAGCCAACCTGGACAGGGTGGTAATTCACCCCTCCACTTT.

The chain joins TRBV30 to TRBJ2-2, with D possibly TRBD1 on 5 matching bases. V lost 7 bases to trimming and J lost 0 bases, with 15 bases between them. CDR1 GTSNPN and CDR2 SVGIG come from the germline V gene (reference sequence). The CDR3 covers 15 residues. CDR3 coding DNA: TGTGCCTCCGGCCGGACACCCGCGAACACCGGGGAGCTGTTTTTT. Its translation is CASGRTPANTGELFF.

The chain carries TRBV5-1 and TRBJ1-2; the match to TRBD1 covers 10 bases. The CDR3 has 14 amino acids. V was clipped by 3 bases and J by 2 bases; unmatched bases: 1. The germline V gene has CDR1 SGHRS and CDR2 YFSETQ. CDR3 sequence (DNA): TGCGCCAGCAGCTGGGGACAGGGGAACTATGGCTACACCTTC. The encoded protein is CASSWGQGNYGYTF.

The chain is built from TRBV28 and TRBJ2-1, with D maybe TRBD2 (5 bases). Germline loops: CDR1 MDHEN, CDR2 SYDVKM. With 7 bases removed from V and 3 bases from J, the gap between germline ends came to 28 bases. The CDR3 has 19 residues. CDR3 coding DNA: TGTGCCAGCACCACCCTGCGGGCTCCCCCCCAAGGCGTCTACAATGAGCAGTTCTTC. This gives the protein CASTTLRAPPQGVYNEQFF. Full variable domain (missing parts from reference TRBV28 and TRBJ2-1): DVKVTQSSRYLVKRTGEKVFLECVQDMDHENMFWYRQDPGLGLRLIYFSYDVKMKEKGDIPEGYSVSREKKERFSLILESASTNQTSMYLCASTTLRAPPQGVYNEQFFGPGTRLTVL.

The chain couples TRBV27 to TRBJ2-1; no clear D gene. The V end was cut by 6 bases, the J end by 3 bases, with 3 bases between. The CDR3 length is 11 residues. Germline loops: CDR1 MNHEY, CDR2 SMNVEV (reference sequence). CDR3 region: CASRVYNEQFF. The CDR3 coding sequence is TGTGCCAGCAGGGTCTACAATGAGCAGTTCTTC.

The J gene is TRBJ2-3, the V gene TRBV28; 8 bases match TRBD2. Per germline, CDR1 MDHEN and CDR2 SYDVKM. The CDR3 length is 16 residues. The V and J ends lost 5 bases and 4 bases, in that order; junction bases with no gene match: 11. CDR3 in DNA: TGTGCCAGCAGTCGCTCCAGCGGGAGATTCTCAGATACGCAGTATTTT. Protein sequence: CASSRSSGRFSDTQYF.

This chain links TRBV5-1 with TRBJ2-3, with D hard to call. Germline CDR1 and CDR2: SGHRS and YFSETQ. The V and J ends lost 5 bases and 3 bases respectively, with 4 bases between them. CDR3 length: 11 residues. The CDR3 sequence: CASRGTDTQYF. In DNA, the CDR3 is TGCGCCAGCAGGGGGACAGATACGCAGTATTTT.

This clone has only a few counts. V gene TRBV5-1 combines with J gene TRBJ1-6, with D hard to call. CDR1 and CDR2 (germline): SGHRS, YFSETQ. V lost 2 bases, J lost 0 bases, and 9 bases lay in between. The CDR3 contains 16 residues. DNA of the CDR3: TGCGCCAGCAGCTTCGACTCTAGCTCCTATAATTCACCCCTCCACTTT. Protein product: CASSFDSSSYNSPLHF.

This clone appeared once. A far larger clone is one nucleotide away, so this likely arose from a read error. The sample has other DNA sequences that encode this CDR3 too. The gene calls are TRBV13 and TRBJ2-7, with TRBD2 matching 9 bases. The trim removed 4 bases at V and 7 bases at J, leaving 11 bases unmatched. CDR3 length: 15 residues. The germline V gene encodes CDR1 PRHDT and CDR2 FYEKMQ (reference sequence). CDR3 loop: CASSSFAGGPEEQYF. CDR3 in DNA: TGTGCCAGCAGCTCCTTCGCGGGAGGGCCTGAGGAGCAGTACTTC.

The genes are TRBV10-3 and TRBJ2-1, with TRBD2 matching over 8 bases. The V segment lost 6 bases and the J segment 0 bases; nucleotides outside the gene matches: 7. In germline, CDR1 is ENHRY, CDR2 SYGVKD. The CDR3 extends over 16 amino acids. CDR3 coding DNA: TGTGCCATCAGCGCTAGCGGGCTGAGCTCCTACAATGAGCAGTTCTTC. As protein: CAISASGLSSYNEQFF.

This clone was seen once. V is TRBV30 and J is TRBJ2-5; 11 nucleotides line up with TRBD2. The CDR3 is made up of 14 amino acids. Germline CDR1 reads GTSNPN; CDR2 reads SVGIG (reference sequence). V was pared by 3 bases and J by 4 bases, with 4 bases of the junction left unmatched. CDR3 loop: CAWRTSGVIETQYF. The CDR3 DNA sequence: TGTGCCTGGAGGACTAGCGGGGTTATAGAGACCCAGTACTTC.

V usage is TRBV19 and J usage is TRBJ1-2, with D maybe TRBD1 (6 bases). This CDR3 has 16 amino acids. V was cut by 4 bases and J by 5 bases, with 20 bases left in between. Germline V gene data show CDR1 as LNHDA and CDR2 as SQIVND (reference sequence). CDR3 residues: CASSREAQGRRYGYTF. Here the CDR3 DNA reads TGTGCCAGTAGTAGGGAGGCTCAGGGGCGGCGGTATGGCTACACCTTC. Full variable domain (outside the CDR3, taken from reference TRBV19 and TRBJ1-2): DGGITQSPKYLFRKEGQNVTLSCEQNLNHDAMYWYRQDPGQGLRLIYYSQIVNDFQKGDIAEGYSVSREKKESFPLTVTSAQKNPTAFYLCASSREAQGRRYGYTFGSGTRLTVV.

The sample holds one count of this clone. This sequence joins TRBV7-9 and TRBJ2-5; 8 bases match TRBD2. Germline V CDR1 and CDR2: SEHNR, FQNEAQ (reference sequence). V shed 1 base and J 2 bases; nucleotides not matched to a gene: 6. The CDR3 has 16 residues. In nucleotides, the CDR3 is TGTGCCAGCAGCTTAGGCTCAGCGGGGGAACAAGAGACCCAGTACTTC. Its translation is CASSLGSAGEQETQYF.

Points on this clone: Given a much more abundant clone one base away, this may be a read error. V and J are TRBV9 and TRBJ1-2; TRBD1 aligns across 11 bases. Germline CDR1 SGDLS, CDR2 YYNGEE. The CDR3 contains 15 residues. Losses at the gene ends were 0 bases for V and 2 bases for J; bases not matched to a gene: 0. This CDR3 is CASSVGTGGNYGYTF. As DNA, the CDR3 is TGTGCCAGCAGCGTAGGGACAGGGGGCAACTATGGCTACACCTTC.

The rearrangement links TRBV7-9 to TRBJ2-3, with a tentative D call TRBD2 (6 bases). The V gene's germline CDR1 is SEHNR and CDR2 FQNEAQ (reference sequence). The CDR3 length is 18 residues. V was clipped by 2 bases and J by 2 bases, with 20 bases between them. CDR3 sequence reads: CASSLRNVAALFTDTQYF. CDR3 DNA sequence: TGTGCCAGCAGCTTAAGAAACGTAGCGGCCCTCTTCACAGATACGCAGTATTTT.

This clone was seen a few times. The V and J genes are TRBV29-1 and TRBJ2-1, with 14 bases identical to TRBD2. Unmatched junction bases numbered 10, after V lost 6 bases and J lost 0 bases. The CDR3 totals 18 residues. Germline CDR1 reads SQVTM; CDR2 reads ANQGSEA. The DNA for the CDR3 is TGCAGCGTACCAGGGACTAGCGGGAGCCTCATCTCCTACAATGAGCAGTTCTTC. Its protein is CSVPGTSGSLISYNEQFF.